Below are 23 T cell receptor beta chains sequenced from a single sample in a study of T cell repertoires in cytomegalovirus infection. TCRdb called the reads again in MiXCR, with one record for every CDR3 protein. The sample has hundreds of thousands of distinct CDR3 sequences, roughly 36% seen once. Source material: PBMCs. These receptors came from a human donor in good health (CMV status not recorded). Some clones in this sample may be carry-over from other donors' samples.

This clonotype was counted many times. V usage is TRBV6-1 and J usage is TRBJ1-5, with D hard to call. Trimming took 5 bases from V and 0 from J, leaving 14 bases between them. The CDR3 is 16 amino acids. CDR1 MNHNS and CDR2 SASEGT come from the germline V gene. The CDR3 coding sequence is TGTGCCAGCAGTCCATTCGGGTGGAATAGCAATCAGCCCCAGCATTTT. It translates to CASSPFGWNSNQPQHF.

The chain recombines TRBV7-9 with TRBJ1-4; D is uncertain. Germline V gene sequence: CDR1 SEHNR, CDR2 FQNEAQ (reference sequence). The CDR3 length is 16 residues. The V end was cut by 2 bases, the J end by 7 bases, with 17 bases between. DNA of the CDR3: TGTGCCAGCAGCTTAAGAACGGGCCTCGTCGGTGAAAAACTGTTTTTT. Translated: CASSLRTGLVGEKLFF.

The chain couples TRBV7-6 to TRBJ2-5; 10 nucleotides agree with TRBD1. The CDR3 length is 15 residues. Germline V gene data show CDR1 as SGHVS and CDR2 as FNYEAQ. The J segment lost 4 bases and the V segment lost 5 bases, leaving 7 bases of the junction unmatched. CDR3 nucleotide sequence: TGTGCCAGCAGCCCGGGACAGGGGTGGTTAGAGACCCAGTACTTC. It translates to CASSPGQGWLETQYF.

The table lists this clonotype with a few counts. DNA for the CDR3: TGTGCCAGCAGCCATCCGACTAGGACGGGCGGCTACACCTTC. Translating it yields CASSHPTRTGGYTF. This chain connects TRBV4-2 to TRBJ1-2; D gene unclear. CDR3 size: 14 residues. Trimming removed 3 bases from V and 8 bases from J, with 16 bases in between. Germline CDR1 is LGHNA and CDR2 is YNFKEQ.

This clonotype showed up many times. The CDR3 here is CASSLVLAGTEQYF. As DNA, the CDR3 is TGTGCCAGCAGCTTAGTCCTAGCGGGAACCGAGCAGTACTTC. The J gene is TRBJ2-7, the V gene TRBV7-2; 9 bases are shared with TRBD2. From germline, CDR1 is SGHTA and CDR2 FQGNSA. The CDR3 contains 14 residues. V trimming: 1 base; J trimming: 6 bases; junction bases outside the gene matches: 4.

The chain recombines TRBV30 with TRBJ1-1; D is uncertain. The CDR3 sequence is 11 residues long. CDR1 and CDR2 from the germline V gene are GTSNPN and SVGIG (reference sequence). The V and J ends lost 4 bases and 11 bases respectively, with 14 bases between them. Here the CDR3 reads CAWTRTRNAFF. The DNA of the CDR3 is TGTGCCTGGACCCGGACCCGGAACGCTTTCTTT.

V usage is TRBV20-1 and J usage is TRBJ2-1; D remains unclear. Germline V gene sequence: CDR1 DFQATT, CDR2 SNEGSKA (reference sequence). The CDR3 totals 14 residues. The V gene lost 5 bases and the J gene lost 4 bases, with 15 bases spanning the gap. The DNA of the CDR3 is TGCAGTGCTCCAAGCCGTGCGAGGTACAATGAGCAGTTCTTC. Translation gives CSAPSRARYNEQFF.

The chain joins TRBV28 to TRBJ2-1, with no clear D. V was trimmed by 0 bases and J by 8 bases, leaving 8 bases between them. The V gene's germline CDR1 is MDHEN and CDR2 SYDVKM. There are 13 residues in the CDR3. This chain's CDR3 is CASSLWGWDEQFF. CDR3 nucleotides: TGTGCCAGCAGTTTATGGGGGTGGGATGAGCAGTTCTTC.

The chain combines TRBV12-3 or TRBV12-4 with TRBJ1-3; unclear D gene. The V end was cut by 5 bases, the J end by 0 bases, with 8 bases between. The CDR3 has 14 residues. CDR3 in amino acids: CASSATDSGNTIYF. CDR3 bases: TGTGCCAGCAGTGCGACGGACTCTGGAAACACCATATATTTT.

This clonotype was seen ten or more times. The J gene is TRBJ1-2, the V gene TRBV7-8; the match to TRBD1 covers 7 bases. Germline V lookup: CDR1 SGHVS, CDR2 FQNEAQ. V shed 5 bases and J 2 bases; nucleotides not matched to a gene: 8. CDR3 length: 15 amino acids. The CDR3 is CASSLRDRLNYGYTF. The CDR3 nucleotides are TGTGCCAGCAGCCTCCGGGACAGACTCAACTATGGCTACACCTTC.

This clonotype was seen only a few times. This chain connects TRBV5-1 to TRBJ1-3; D is unresolved. V lost 4 bases to trimming and J lost 9 bases, with 11 bases between them. The CDR3 is 12 residues long. Germline values: CDR1 SGHRS, CDR2 YFSETQ. CDR3 sequence reads: CASSPDVSTIYF. CDR3 nucleotide sequence: TGCGCCAGCAGCCCTGATGTAAGCACCATATATTTT. Full variable domain (remainder filled in from reference TRBV5-1 and TRBJ1-3): KAGVTQTPRYLIKTRGQQVTLSCSPISGHRSVSWYQQTPGQGLQFLFEYFSETQRNKGNFPGRFSGRQFSNSRSEMNVSTLELGDSALYLCASSPDVSTIYFGEGSWLTVV.

This clonotype occurred a few times. V and J are TRBV7-8 and TRBJ2-3, with 7 bases identical to TRBD2. Germline V lookup: CDR1 SGHVS, CDR2 FQNEAQ. V was clipped by 1 base and J by 2 bases; unmatched bases: 9. The CDR3 is 17 amino acids. CDR3 in amino acids: CASSLEVVGRHTDTQYF. The CDR3 coding sequence is TGTGCCAGCAGCTTAGAGGTTGTCGGGAGGCACACAGATACGCAGTATTTT.

The rearrangement links TRBV5-1 to TRBJ2-1, with D maybe TRBD2 (5 bases). Germline CDR1 SGHRS, CDR2 YFSETQ. This CDR3 contains 13 residues. V was cut by 5 bases and J by 6 bases, with 12 bases left in between. This CDR3 is CASSPQAGNEQFF. CDR3 nucleotide sequence: TGCGCCAGCAGTCCTCAGGCGGGCAATGAGCAGTTCTTC.

The chain couples TRBV30 to TRBJ1-5, with D hard to call. Germline V gene sequence: CDR1 GTSNPN, CDR2 SVGIG (reference sequence). The ends were cut back, 4 bases at V and 5 bases at J, with 9 bases in the middle. This CDR3 is 12 amino acids long. The chain's CDR3 is CAWKIGHQPQHF. Here the CDR3 DNA reads TGTGCCTGGAAAATAGGGCATCAGCCCCAGCATTTT.

Of note for this clonotype: One end of the junction varies from germline; a read error may be responsible. The J gene is TRBJ1-1, the V gene TRBV7-9; D is unresolved. The length of the CDR3 is 14 residues. Germline values: CDR1 SEHNR, CDR2 FQNEAQ (reference sequence). The CDR3, as DNA: TGTGCCAGCAGCGTGATGGATAGTAGGACTGAAGCTTTATTT. This encodes CASSVMDSRTEALF.

V gene TRBV5-5 combines with J gene TRBJ1-3; D might be TRBD1 (5 bases). Germline values: CDR1 SGHKS, CDR2 YYEKEE (reference sequence). The V gene lost 3 bases and the J gene lost 3 bases, with 10 bases spanning the gap. The CDR3 loop spans 14 amino acids. The CDR3 DNA sequence: TGTGCCAGCAGCTCAGGGCGTGGTGGAAACACCATATATTTT. Translated: CASSSGRGGNTIYF.

CDR3 sequence reads: CASSPSRPDTQYF. CDR3 nucleotides: TGTGCCAGCTCACCATCCCGGCCAGATACGCAGTATTTT. The rearrangement links TRBV18 to TRBJ2-3; D is unclear. This CDR3 is built from 13 residues. Germline V gene lookup returns CDR1 KGHSH and CDR2 LQKENI. Trimming cost V 2 bases and J 4 bases, with 7 bases left between them.

This clonotype was counted a few times. V usage is TRBV29-1 and J usage is TRBJ2-5; D is perhaps TRBD1 or TRBD2 (5 bases each). The CDR3 spans 13 residues. V lost 4 bases to trimming and J lost 3 bases, with 12 bases between them. Germline CDR1 SQVTM, CDR2 ANQGSEA. The DNA of the CDR3 is TGCAGCGTTGCCCGGGACGAAAAAGAGACCCAGTACTTC. Translating gives CSVARDEKETQYF. The whole variable domain, remainder taken from reference TRBV29-1 and TRBJ2-5, is SAVISQKPSRDICQRGTSLTIQCQVDSQVTMMFWYRQQPGQSLTLIATANQGSEATYESGFVIDKFPISRPNLTFSTLTVSNMSPEDSSIYLCSVARDEKETQYFGPGTRLLVL.

CDR3 residues: CASSLQGMGTGELFF. The CDR3 DNA reads TGTGCCAGCAGCTTACAGGGGATGGGAACCGGGGAGCTGTTTTTT. The chain employs TRBV6-8 and TRBJ2-2; 7 positions match TRBD1. This CDR3 is 15 amino acids long. Germline CDR1 MNHGY, CDR2 SAAAGT. V dropped 6 bases and J dropped 5; count of bases not matched to a gene: 9.

The chain couples TRBV11-1 to TRBJ2-7, with D unresolved. V dropped 5 bases and J dropped 6 bases, with 11 bases sitting between them. This CDR3 region has 12 residues. Germline V gene sequence: CDR1 SGHAT, CDR2 FQDESV (reference sequence). CDR3 protein: CASSHVNLEQYF. The DNA for the CDR3 is TGTGCCAGCAGCCACGTCAATCTCGAGCAGTACTTC.

This clonotype was counted at least ten times. V is TRBV7-8 and J is TRBJ1-4; 7 nucleotides align to TRBD1. This CDR3 has 17 residues. Germline V CDR1 and CDR2: SGHVS, FQNEAQ. V lost 5 bases, J lost 2 bases, and 11 bases stayed unmatched. The DNA for the CDR3 is TGTGCCAGCAGCATACGCCCGACAGGGTGGACTAATGAAAAACTGTTTTTT. This gives the protein CASSIRPTGWTNEKLFF.

This clonotype was seen repeatedly, ten times or more. The chain recombines TRBV6-2 or TRBV6-3 with TRBJ1-3; tentative D call: TRBD1 (6 bases). The CDR3 spans 17 residues. V dropped 2 bases and J dropped 2 bases, with 16 bases sitting between them. Germline values: CDR1 MNHEY, CDR2 SVGEGT. The CDR3 region is CASSYRPTGTPGNTIYF. CDR3 coding DNA: TGTGCCAGCAGTTACCGACCTACCGGGACACCTGGAAACACCATATATTTT.

The CDR3 region is CASSLRGEDRVDGYTF. The CDR3, as DNA: TGTGCCAGCAGCTTAAGGGGAGAAGACAGGGTAGATGGCTACACCTTC. The gene calls are TRBV7-9 and TRBJ1-2, with 7 bases aligning to TRBD1. Losses at the gene ends were 2 bases for V and 6 bases for J; bases not matched to a gene: 12. Germline V gene lookup returns CDR1 SEHNR and CDR2 FQNEAQ (reference sequence). The CDR3 has 16 amino acids.